This T cell receptor (beta chain) was found in a study of blood T cell repertoires in COVID-19. The wider study: Italy, Spain and the United States were the sources of the convalescent and acute COVID-19 samples. PBMCs, B-cell-depleted T cells, or T cells were the source of the cDNA or gDNA that made up the material.

Methods used by the authors: By means of reference gene primer amplification, nucleated cell counts were estimated. Here immunoSEQ multiplex PCR was the method, and the copy in TCRdb shows in-frame clones only, minus some. The V and J calls and clone size are taken from that table; D and trimming were inferred from the DNA. The repertoire holds about 110,000 clones, with over 75% as singletons. The sample comprised peripheral blood. The receptor was derived from a woman aged 45-65 years with acute or convalescent COVID-19.

CDR3: CASSQRAEPPNTEAFF. The CDR3 nucleotides are TGCGCCAGCAGCCAAAGAGCGGAACCCCCGAACACTGAAGCTTTCTTT. The gene calls are TRBV4-1 and TRBJ1-1; D not resolved. In germline, CDR1 is MGHRA, CDR2 YSYEKL. V was shortened by 2 bases and J by 1 base, with 14 bases between the two germline ends. The CDR3 totals 16 residues.